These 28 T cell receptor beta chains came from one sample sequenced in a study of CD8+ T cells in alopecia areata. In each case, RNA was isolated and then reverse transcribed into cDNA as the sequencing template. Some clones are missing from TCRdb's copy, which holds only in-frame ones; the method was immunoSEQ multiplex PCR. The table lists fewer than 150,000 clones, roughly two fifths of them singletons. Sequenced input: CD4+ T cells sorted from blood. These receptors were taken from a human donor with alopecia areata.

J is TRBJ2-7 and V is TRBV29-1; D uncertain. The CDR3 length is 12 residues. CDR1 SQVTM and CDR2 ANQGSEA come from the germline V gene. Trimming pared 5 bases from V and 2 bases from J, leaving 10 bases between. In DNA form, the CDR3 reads TGCAGCGTTACCGGACGGACCTACGAGCAGTACTTC. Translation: CSVTGRTYEQYF.

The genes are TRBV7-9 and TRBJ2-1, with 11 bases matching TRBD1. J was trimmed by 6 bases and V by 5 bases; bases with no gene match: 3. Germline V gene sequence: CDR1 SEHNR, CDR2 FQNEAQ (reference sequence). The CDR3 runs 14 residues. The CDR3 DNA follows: TGTGCCAGCAGCCGCGGACAGGGGGCCAATGAGCAGTTCTTC. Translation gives CASSRGQGANEQFF. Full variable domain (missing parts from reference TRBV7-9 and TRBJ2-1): DTGVSQNPRHKITKRGQNVTFRCDPISEHNRLYWYRQTLGQGPEFLTYFQNEAQLEKSRLLSDRFSAERPKGSFSTLEIQRTEQGDSAMYLCASSRGQGANEQFFGPGTRLTVL.

The CDR3, as DNA: TGTGCCTGGAGTGTACAAACAGGCAACGAGCAGTACTTC. Residues: CAWSVQTGNEQYF. The V gene is TRBV30, the J gene TRBJ2-7, with D possibly TRBD1 on 5 matching bases. This CDR3 is built from 13 residues. The V and J ends lost 0 bases and 5 bases respectively, with 11 bases between them. Germline values: CDR1 GTSNPN, CDR2 SVGIG (reference sequence).

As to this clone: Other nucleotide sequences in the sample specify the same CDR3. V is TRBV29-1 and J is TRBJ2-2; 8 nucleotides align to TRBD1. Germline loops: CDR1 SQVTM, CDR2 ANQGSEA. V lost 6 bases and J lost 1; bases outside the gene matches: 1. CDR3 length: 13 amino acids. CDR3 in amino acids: CSVGQGNTGELFF. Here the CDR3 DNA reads TGCAGCGTCGGACAGGGGAACACCGGGGAGCTGTTTTTT.

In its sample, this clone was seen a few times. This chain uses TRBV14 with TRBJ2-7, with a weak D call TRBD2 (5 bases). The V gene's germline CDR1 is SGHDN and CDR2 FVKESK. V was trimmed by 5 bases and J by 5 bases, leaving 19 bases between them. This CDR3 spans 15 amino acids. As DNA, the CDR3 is TGTGCCAGCAGCTCCAGGAGGTACCCAATGAACGAGCAGTACTTC. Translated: CASSSRRYPMNEQYF.

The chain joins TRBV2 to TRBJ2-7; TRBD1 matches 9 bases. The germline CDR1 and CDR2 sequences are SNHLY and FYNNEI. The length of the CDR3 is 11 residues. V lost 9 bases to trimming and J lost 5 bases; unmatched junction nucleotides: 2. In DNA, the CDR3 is TGTGCCAGAGGGGACAGGGACGAGCAGTACTTC. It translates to CARGDRDEQYF.

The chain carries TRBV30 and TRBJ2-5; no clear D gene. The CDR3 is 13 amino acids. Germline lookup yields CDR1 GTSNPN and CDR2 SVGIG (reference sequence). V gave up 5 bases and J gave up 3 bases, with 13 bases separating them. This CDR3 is CAWGLDSKETQYF. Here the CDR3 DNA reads TGTGCCTGGGGGCTCGACTCTAAAGAGACCCAGTACTTC. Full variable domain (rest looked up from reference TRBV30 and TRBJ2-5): SQTIHQWPATLVQPVGSPLSLECTVEGTSNPNLYWYRQAAGRGLQLLFYSVGIGQISSEVPQNLSASRPQDRQFILSSKKLLLSDSGFYLCAWGLDSKETQYFGPGTRLLVL.

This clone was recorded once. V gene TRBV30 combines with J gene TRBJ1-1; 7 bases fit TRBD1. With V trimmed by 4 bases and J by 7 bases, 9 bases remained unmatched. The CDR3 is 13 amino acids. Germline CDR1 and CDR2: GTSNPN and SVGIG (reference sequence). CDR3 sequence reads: CAWIQGRSGEAFF. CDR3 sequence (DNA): TGTGCCTGGATACAGGGGAGGAGTGGTGAAGCTTTCTTT.

The CDR3 protein is CASSVDGTGVYEQYF. The CDR3 nucleotides read TGTGCCAGCAGCGTAGACGGGACAGGTGTCTACGAGCAGTACTTC. J is TRBJ2-7 and V is TRBV9; 8 positions match TRBD1. The CDR3 is made up of 15 amino acids. Trimming cost V 0 bases and J 3 bases; bases outside gene matches: 5. CDR1 is SGDLS, CDR2 YYNGEE, per germline.

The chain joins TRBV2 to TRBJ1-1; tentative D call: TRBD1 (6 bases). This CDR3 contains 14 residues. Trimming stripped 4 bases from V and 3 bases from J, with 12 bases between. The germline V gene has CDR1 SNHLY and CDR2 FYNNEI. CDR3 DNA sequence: TGTGCCAGCAGTGGACAGGATTTAGACACTGAAGCTTTCTTT. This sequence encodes CASSGQDLDTEAFF.

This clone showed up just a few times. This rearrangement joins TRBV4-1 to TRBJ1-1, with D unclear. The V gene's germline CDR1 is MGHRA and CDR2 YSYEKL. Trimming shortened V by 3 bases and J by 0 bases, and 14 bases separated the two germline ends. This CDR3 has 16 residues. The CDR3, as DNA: TGCGCCAGCAGCCAGCGGCTGGGGTTGATGAACACTGAAGCTTTCTTT. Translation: CASSQRLGLMNTEAFF.

This CDR3 is CSATPRIAGAIEQFF. The CDR3 DNA is TGCAGCGCTACCCCCCGGATAGCGGGAGCCATTGAGCAGTTCTTC. The chain links TRBV29-1 to TRBJ2-1; TRBD2 agrees at 9 bases. Unmatched junction bases numbered 16, after V lost 7 bases and J lost 9 bases. The CDR3 has 15 amino acids. Germline assignment: CDR1 SQVTM and CDR2 ANQGSEA.

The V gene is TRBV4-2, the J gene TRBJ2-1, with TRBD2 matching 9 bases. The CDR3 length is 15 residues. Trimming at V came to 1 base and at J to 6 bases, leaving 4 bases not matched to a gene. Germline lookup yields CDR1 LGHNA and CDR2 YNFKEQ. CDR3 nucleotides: TGTGCCAGCAGCCAAGGCGAGCGGGAGGCCAATGAGCAGTTCTTC. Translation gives CASSQGEREANEQFF.

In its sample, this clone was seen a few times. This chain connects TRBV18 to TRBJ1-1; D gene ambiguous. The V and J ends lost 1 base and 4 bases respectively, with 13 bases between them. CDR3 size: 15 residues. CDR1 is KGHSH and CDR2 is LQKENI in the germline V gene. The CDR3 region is CASSPLGQLGTEAFF. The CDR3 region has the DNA TGTGCCAGCTCACCACTAGGGCAGTTGGGCACTGAAGCTTTCTTT.

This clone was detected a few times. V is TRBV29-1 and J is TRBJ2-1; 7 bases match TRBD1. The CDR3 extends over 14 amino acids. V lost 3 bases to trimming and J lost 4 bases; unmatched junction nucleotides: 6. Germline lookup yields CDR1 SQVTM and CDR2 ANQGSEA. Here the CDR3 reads CSVDTGTAYNEQFF. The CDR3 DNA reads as TGCAGCGTTGACACCGGGACAGCTTACAATGAGCAGTTCTTC.

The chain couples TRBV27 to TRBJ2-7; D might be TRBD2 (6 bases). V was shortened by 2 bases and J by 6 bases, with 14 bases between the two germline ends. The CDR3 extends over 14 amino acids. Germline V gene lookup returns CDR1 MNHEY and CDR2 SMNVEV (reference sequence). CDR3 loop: CASSLNGGSGEQYF. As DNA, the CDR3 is TGTGCCAGCAGTTTAAATGGAGGGTCCGGCGAGCAGTACTTC.

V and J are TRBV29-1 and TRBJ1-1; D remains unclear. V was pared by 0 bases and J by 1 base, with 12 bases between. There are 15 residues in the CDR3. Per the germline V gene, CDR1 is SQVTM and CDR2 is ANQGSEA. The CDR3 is CSVEDVGQANTEAFF. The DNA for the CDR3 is TGCAGCGTTGAAGATGTTGGGCAGGCGAACACTGAAGCTTTCTTT.

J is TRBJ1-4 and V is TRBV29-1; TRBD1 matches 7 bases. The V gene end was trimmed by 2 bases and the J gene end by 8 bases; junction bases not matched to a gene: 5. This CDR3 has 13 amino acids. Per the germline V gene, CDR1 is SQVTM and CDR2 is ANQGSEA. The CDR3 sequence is CSVEKGAGEKLFF. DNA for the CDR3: TGCAGCGTTGAAAAGGGGGCGGGGGAAAAACTGTTTTTT.

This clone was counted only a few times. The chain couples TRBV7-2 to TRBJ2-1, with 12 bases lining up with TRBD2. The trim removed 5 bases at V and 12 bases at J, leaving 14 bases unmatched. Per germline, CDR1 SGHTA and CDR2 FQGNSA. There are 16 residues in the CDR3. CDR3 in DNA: TGTGCCAGCAGCCCCTCCAGGCTAGCGGGGGGGCACGGGCAGTTCTTC. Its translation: CASSPSRLAGGHGQFF.

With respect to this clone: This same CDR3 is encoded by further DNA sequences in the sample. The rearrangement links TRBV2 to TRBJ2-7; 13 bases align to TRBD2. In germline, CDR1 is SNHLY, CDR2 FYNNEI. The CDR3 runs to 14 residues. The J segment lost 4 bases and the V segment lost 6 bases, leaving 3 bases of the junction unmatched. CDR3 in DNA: TGTGCCAGCAGGCCGGGACTAGCGGGATACGAGCAGTACTTC. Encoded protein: CASRPGLAGYEQYF.

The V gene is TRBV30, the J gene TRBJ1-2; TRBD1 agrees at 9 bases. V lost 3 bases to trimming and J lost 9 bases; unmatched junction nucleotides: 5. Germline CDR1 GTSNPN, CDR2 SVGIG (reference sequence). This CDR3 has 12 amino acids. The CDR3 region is CAWRYDRGSYTF. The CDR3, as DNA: TGTGCCTGGAGGTATGACAGGGGGAGCTACACCTTC.

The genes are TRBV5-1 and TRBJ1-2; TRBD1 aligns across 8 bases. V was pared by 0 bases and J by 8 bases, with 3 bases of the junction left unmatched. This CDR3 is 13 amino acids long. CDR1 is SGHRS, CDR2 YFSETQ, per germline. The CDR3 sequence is CASSLADRDGYTF. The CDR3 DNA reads TGCGCCAGCAGCTTGGCGGACAGGGACGGCTACACCTTC.

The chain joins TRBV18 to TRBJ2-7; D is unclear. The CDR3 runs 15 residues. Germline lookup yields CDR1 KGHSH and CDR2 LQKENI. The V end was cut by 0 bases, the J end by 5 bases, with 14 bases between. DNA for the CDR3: TGTGCCAGCTCACCACCGCGGCGAAATTACAACGAGCAGTACTTC. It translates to CASSPPRRNYNEQYF.

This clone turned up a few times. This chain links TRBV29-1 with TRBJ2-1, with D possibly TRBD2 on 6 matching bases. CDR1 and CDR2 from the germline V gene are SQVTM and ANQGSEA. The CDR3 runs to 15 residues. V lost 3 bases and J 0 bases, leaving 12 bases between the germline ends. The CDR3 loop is CSVEFGSHSYNEQFF. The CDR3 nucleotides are TGCAGCGTTGAGTTCGGGAGTCACTCCTACAATGAGCAGTTCTTC.

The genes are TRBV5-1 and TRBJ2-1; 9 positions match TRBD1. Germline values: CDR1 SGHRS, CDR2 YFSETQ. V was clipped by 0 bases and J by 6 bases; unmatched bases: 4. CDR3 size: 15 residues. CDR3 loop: CASSLEGQGSNEQFF. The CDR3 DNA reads TGCGCCAGCAGCTTGGAGGGACAGGGATCCAATGAGCAGTTCTTC. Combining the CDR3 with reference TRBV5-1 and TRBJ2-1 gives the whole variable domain KAGVTQTPRYLIKTRGQQVTLSCSPISGHRSVSWYQQTPGQGLQFLFEYFSETQRNKGNFPGRFSGRQFSNSRSEMNVSTLELGDSALYLCASSLEGQGSNEQFFGPGTRLTVL.

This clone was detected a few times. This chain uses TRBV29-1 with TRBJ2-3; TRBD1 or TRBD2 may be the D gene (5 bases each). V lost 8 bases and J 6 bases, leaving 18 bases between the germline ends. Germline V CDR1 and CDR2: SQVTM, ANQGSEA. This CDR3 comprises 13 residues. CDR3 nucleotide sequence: TGCAGCTTTAGACCCGAGGGGAAGGATACGCAGTATTTT. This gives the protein CSFRPEGKDTQYF.

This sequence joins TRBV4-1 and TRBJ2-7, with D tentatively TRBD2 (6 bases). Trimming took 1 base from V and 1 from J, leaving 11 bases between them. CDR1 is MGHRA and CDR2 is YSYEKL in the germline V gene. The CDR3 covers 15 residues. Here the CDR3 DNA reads TGCGCCAGCAGCCAAGTGGGGACTCGGTCCTACGAGCAGTACTTC. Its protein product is CASSQVGTRSYEQYF.

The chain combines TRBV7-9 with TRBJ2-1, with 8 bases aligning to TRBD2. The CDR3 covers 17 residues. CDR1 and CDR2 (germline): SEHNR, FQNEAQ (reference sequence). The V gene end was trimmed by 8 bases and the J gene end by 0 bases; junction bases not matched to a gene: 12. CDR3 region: CASLRREGTISYNEQFF. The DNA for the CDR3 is TGTGCCAGCCTCCGACGGGAGGGGACGATCTCCTACAATGAGCAGTTCTTC.